One and the same sample provided the 21 T cell receptor beta chains below, sequenced in a study of cytomegalovirus exposure and HLA in healthy donors (dated by TCRdb to the late 2010s). Library prep was done by the immunoSEQ multiplex PCR assay. A mixture of 60 forward primers for TCR Vbeta segments and 13 reverse primers for TCR Jbeta segments was used in the multiplex PCR. TCRdb holds this immuneACCESS table with in-frame rearrangements only. Some clones are missing; in checked studies, unresolved V genes explain under half, and the rest has no known cause. The sample table holds approximately 140,000 clones, of which over 60% were seen once. Roughly 3.1% of the sample is taken by the ten largest. The sequencing input was PBMCs. The receptors were gathered from a man in his forties or fifties in good health and CMV-seropositive.

The gene calls are TRBV4-1 and TRBJ2-7, with a possible D match to TRBD1 (6 bases). In germline, CDR1 is MGHRA, CDR2 YSYEKL. Trimming removed 1 base from V and 2 bases from J, with 15 bases in between. The CDR3 spans 16 residues. The CDR3 DNA reads as TGCGCCAGCAGCCAAGTCGTAATGCCAGGGGCCTACGAGCAGTACTTC. Amino acids: CASSQVVMPGAYEQYF.

The chain couples TRBV5-4 to TRBJ2-1; 9 bases are a match to TRBD2. J was trimmed by 3 bases and V by 0 bases; bases with no gene match: 4. Per germline, CDR1 SGHNT and CDR2 YYREEE (reference sequence). This CDR3 is 16 amino acids long. In DNA, the CDR3 is TGTGCCAGCAGCTTGGGACTAGCGGTCTTCTACAATGAGCAGTTCTTC. Encoded protein: CASSLGLAVFYNEQFF.

J is TRBJ2-7 and V is TRBV5-6; 8 bases agree with TRBD2. With V trimmed by 1 base and J by 1 base, 1 base remained unmatched. The germline gives CDR1 SGHDT, CDR2 YYEEEE. CDR3 size: 14 residues. The CDR3 coding sequence is TGTGCCAGCAGCTTGAGCGGGAGATCCTACGAGCAGTACTTC. Translating gives CASSLSGRSYEQYF.

The chain employs TRBV6-5 and TRBJ1-1; possibly TRBD1 for D (5 bases). This CDR3 has 14 amino acids. Germline loops: CDR1 MNHEY, CDR2 SVGAGI. The V gene lost 7 bases and the J gene lost 8 bases, with 20 bases spanning the gap. The CDR3 here is CASNRAGPLTEAFF. The CDR3 DNA sequence: TGTGCCAGCAACAGAGCAGGGCCCTTAACCGAAGCTTTCTTT.

In DNA form, the CDR3 reads TGTGCCAGCAGTTACGGGAATGAGCAGTTCTTC. Amino acid sequence: CASSYGNEQFF. This chain joins TRBV7-3 and TRBJ2-1; D remains unclear. In germline, CDR1 is SGHTA, CDR2 FQGTGA. V shed 6 bases and J shed 7 bases, with 7 bases lying between them. The CDR3 covers 11 residues.

The chain employs TRBV5-1 and TRBJ2-2; the match to TRBD1 covers 11 bases. V shed 4 bases, J shed 6 bases, and the junction held 5 bases outside the gene matches. CDR1 SGHRS and CDR2 YFSETQ come from the germline V gene. The CDR3 totals 15 residues. The CDR3 DNA reads as TGCGCCAGCAGCCCGGGACAGGGGGAGGCCGGGGAGCTGTTTTTT. Amino acid sequence: CASSPGQGEAGELFF.

The chain carries TRBV11-2 and TRBJ2-7; 10 bases align to TRBD2. V dropped 1 base and J dropped 3; count of bases not matched to a gene: 6. The germline gives CDR1 SGHAT, CDR2 FQNNGV. This CDR3 is built from 16 residues. This CDR3 reads CASSLVELAGNYEQYF. In DNA, the CDR3 is TGTGCCAGCAGCTTAGTAGAACTAGCGGGAAACTACGAGCAGTACTTC.

The chain has TRBV6-6 and TRBJ2-2; maybe TRBD1 (6 bases). The CDR3 totals 15 residues. V lost 5 bases and J 2 bases, leaving 12 bases between the germline ends. Germline V gives CDR1 MNHNY, CDR2 SVGAGI (reference sequence). For the CDR3, the DNA is TGTGCCAGCAGTCGACAGGCTTTTAACACCGGGGAGCTGTTTTTT. Translating gives CASSRQAFNTGELFF.

This chain links TRBV11-2 with TRBJ2-1, with 7 bases that match TRBD1. The junction had 6 bases not matched to a gene; V was cut back by 1 base and J by 3 bases. CDR1 and CDR2 from the germline V gene are SGHAT and FQNNGV. The CDR3 spans 16 residues. The CDR3 DNA reads TGTGCCAGCAGCTTAGTTGAGACAGGGCACTACAATGAGCAGTTCTTC. Protein: CASSLVETGHYNEQFF.

The chain uses TRBV28 and TRBJ1-5; TRBD1 aligns across 7 bases. The V segment lost 6 bases and the J segment 3 bases; nucleotides outside the gene matches: 5. The CDR3 has 14 amino acids. Germline V gives CDR1 MDHEN, CDR2 SYDVKM. Here the CDR3 reads CASRTGYNNQPQHF. The CDR3 region has the DNA TGTGCCAGCAGGACAGGGTATAACAATCAGCCCCAGCATTTT.

This chain uses TRBV29-1 with TRBJ1-1; 7 bases align to TRBD1. This CDR3 spans 13 amino acids. Germline loops: CDR1 SQVTM, CDR2 ANQGSEA. The V segment lost 3 bases and the J segment 7 bases; nucleotides outside the gene matches: 8. Here the CDR3 reads CSVDSDRAGEAFF. The CDR3 coding sequence is TGCAGCGTTGATTCCGACAGGGCGGGTGAAGCTTTCTTT.

The CDR3 DNA reads TGTGCCAGCAGTTACCTAGCGGGAGGGCCCTACGAGCAGTACTTC. This sequence encodes CASSYLAGGPYEQYF. The chain recombines TRBV6-5 with TRBJ2-5, with 12 bases identical to TRBD2. Judging by the DNA end, TRBJ2-7 fits better; the J call may be wrong. The germline V gene encodes CDR1 MNHEY and CDR2 SVGAGI. The CDR3 has 15 amino acids.

The chain employs TRBV6-1 and TRBJ2-7, with D perhaps TRBD2 (6 bases). V lost 7 bases, J lost 3 bases, and 13 bases lay in between. CDR1 is MNHNS and CDR2 is SASEGT in the germline V gene. CDR3 length equals 13 residues. The CDR3 DNA follows: TGTGCCAGCACCCCCGGGGGAGTCTACGAGCAGTACTTC. The encoded protein is CASTPGGVYEQYF.

This clone was observed once. The chain couples TRBV5-1 to TRBJ2-7; weak D call: TRBD2 (6 bases). From germline, CDR1 is SGHRS and CDR2 YFSETQ. The CDR3 runs to 16 residues. The V and J ends lost 2 bases and 2 bases respectively, with 17 bases between them. The chain's CDR3 is CASSFGSGRNTYEQYF. The CDR3 DNA is TGCGCCAGCAGCTTTGGATCCGGGAGAAATACCTACGAGCAGTACTTC.

V gene TRBV2 combines with J gene TRBJ1-4, with 9 bases identical to TRBD1. The CDR3 has 15 amino acids. Losses at the gene ends were 1 base for V and 4 bases for J; bases not matched to a gene: 1. CDR1 SNHLY and CDR2 FYNNEI come from the germline V gene. The CDR3 protein is CASSEGDRDNEKLFF. The CDR3 DNA reads as TGTGCCAGCAGTGAAGGGGACAGGGATAATGAAAAACTGTTTTTT.

J is TRBJ1-2 and V is TRBV7-8; D unresolved. The CDR3 extends over 15 amino acids. Germline lookup yields CDR1 SGHVS and CDR2 FQNEAQ. With 1 base removed from V and 11 bases from J, the gap between germline ends came to 20 bases. The CDR3 nucleotides are TGTGCCAGCAGCTTAGTGGGCTCTCGGGCGGAGGTTTACACCTTC. It specifies CASSLVGSRAEVYTF.

The CDR3 DNA reads TGTGCCAGCAGCTTAGGGGATACAGGGGTCTACGAGCAGTACTTC. It yields the protein CASSLGDTGVYEQYF. V usage is TRBV7-6 and J usage is TRBJ2-7; 7 bases match TRBD1. V gave up 1 base and J gave up 3 bases; unmatched junction bases: 6. Germline V gives CDR1 SGHVS, CDR2 FNYEAQ. The length of the CDR3 is 15 residues.

The J gene is TRBJ2-2, the V gene TRBV6-5, with a tentative D call TRBD2 (6 bases). Germline V gene lookup returns CDR1 MNHEY and CDR2 SVGAGI. V was trimmed by 4 bases and J by 1 base, leaving 10 bases between them. The CDR3 totals 15 residues. CDR3 DNA sequence: TGTGCCAGCAGTTTTATGGGACTGAACACCGGGGAGCTGTTTTTT. It codes for CASSFMGLNTGELFF.

The V gene is TRBV6-6, the J gene TRBJ2-7; 11 positions match TRBD2. This CDR3 region has 12 residues. J was trimmed by 7 bases and V by 7 bases; bases with no gene match: 3. Germline V lookup: CDR1 MNHNY, CDR2 SVGAGI (reference sequence). The CDR3 here is CASMLAGGEQYF. CDR3 DNA sequence: TGTGCCAGCATGTTAGCGGGAGGGGAGCAGTACTTC.

The chain employs TRBV30 and TRBJ2-5, with D tentatively TRBD2 (5 bases). CDR1 is GTSNPN and CDR2 is SVGIG in the germline V gene (reference sequence). The V and J ends lost 4 bases and 5 bases respectively, with 11 bases between them. CDR3 length: 12 residues. The CDR3 DNA follows: TGTGCCTGGACGAGGGTGTCGGAGACCCAGTACTTC. It codes for CAWTRVSETQYF.

V gene TRBV4-2 combines with J gene TRBJ1-2, with a possible D match to TRBD1 (5 bases). CDR1 is LGHNA, CDR2 YNFKEQ, per germline. V shed 0 bases and J shed 6 bases, with 17 bases lying between them. The CDR3 spans 16 residues. CDR3 in amino acids: CASSQEGSGDIHGYTF. The CDR3 nucleotides read TGTGCCAGCAGCCAAGAAGGTTCGGGGGATATTCATGGCTACACCTTC.